The 21 T cell receptor beta chains given below trace back to one sample, sequenced in a study of T cell responses to AZD1222 COVID-19 vaccine. Using immunoSEQ multiplex PCR, the repertoire was profiled, and TCRdb retains in-frame clones only, with some absent. The table has 75,000 to 100,000 clones, roughly 92% seen once. The specimen comprised peripheral blood, sampled 28 days after the second AZD1222 dose. Every receptor here comes from an adult who received the AZD1222 COVID-19 vaccine.

This clone has just a few counts. This sequence joins TRBV6-1 and TRBJ1-4; 11 bases line up with TRBD1. The V gene end was trimmed by 2 bases and the J gene end by 7 bases; junction bases not matched to a gene: 3. CDR3 length: 15 residues. CDR1 is MNHNS, CDR2 SASEGT, per germline. The chain's CDR3 is CASSEYGTGGEKLFF. CDR3 coding DNA: TGTGCCAGCAGTGAATATGGGACAGGGGGTGAAAAACTGTTTTTT.

This sequence joins TRBV15 and TRBJ1-1; no clear D. Trimming cost V 8 bases and J 1 base, with 11 bases left between them. Germline V gene lookup returns CDR1 LNHNV and CDR2 YYDKDF (reference sequence). The CDR3 runs 13 residues. This CDR3 reads CATAGRANTEAFF. DNA for the CDR3: TGTGCCACCGCGGGTAGGGCGAACACTGAAGCTTTCTTT.

This clone was seen a few times. This chain connects TRBV6-2 or TRBV6-3 to TRBJ2-7; 12 bases agree with TRBD1. V trimming: 6 bases; J trimming: 6 bases; junction bases outside the gene matches: 6. Germline V gene data show CDR1 as MNHEY and CDR2 as SVGEGT. The CDR3 is 14 residues long. CDR3 sequence (DNA): TGTGCCAGCAGCCCGGGACAGGGGGCCTCCGAGCAGTACTTC. This encodes CASSPGQGASEQYF.

The V call is TRBV19, the J call TRBJ1-5; TRBD1 agrees at 8 bases. The V segment lost 5 bases and the J segment 0 bases; nucleotides outside the gene matches: 9. CDR3 length: 17 residues. Germline loops: CDR1 LNHDA, CDR2 SQIVND (reference sequence). CDR3 sequence: CASSPGTGSYSNQPQHF. The CDR3 DNA reads TGTGCCAGTAGTCCCGGGACAGGATCGTATAGCAATCAGCCCCAGCATTTT.

The gene calls are TRBV6-5 and TRBJ1-2; D unclear. The CDR3 is 13 residues long. Germline V lookup: CDR1 MNHEY, CDR2 SVGAGI. V lost 6 bases to trimming and J lost 7 bases, with 15 bases between them. This CDR3 is CASRWVGPSGYTF. Written as DNA, the CDR3 is TGTGCCAGCAGGTGGGTTGGGCCTTCTGGCTACACCTTC.

This chain connects TRBV5-1 to TRBJ1-2; weak D call: TRBD1 (5 bases). The CDR3 loop spans 15 amino acids. Germline V gene sequence: CDR1 SGHRS, CDR2 YFSETQ. V was trimmed by 4 bases and J by 8 bases, leaving 21 bases between them. The CDR3 sequence is CASSPVVGRESGYTF. The CDR3 bases are TGCGCCAGCAGCCCGGTGGTAGGCAGGGAATCGGGCTACACCTTC.

The chain links TRBV19 to TRBJ1-2, with 7 nucleotides matching TRBD1. From germline, CDR1 is LNHDA and CDR2 SQIVND (reference sequence). The CDR3 consists of 15 residues. The J segment lost 6 bases and the V segment lost 5 bases, leaving 12 bases of the junction unmatched. The DNA of the CDR3 is TGTGCCAGTAGTGCCCCCCCCGGCAGGGGGAATGGCTACACCTTC. This encodes CASSAPPGRGNGYTF.

The chain uses TRBV7-2 and TRBJ2-5; a possible D gene is TRBD1 (6 bases). Germline CDR1 SGHTA, CDR2 FQGNSA. Trimming cost V 0 bases and J 2 bases, with 13 bases left between them. This CDR3 comprises 16 residues. The CDR3 here is CASSLAGQGIQETQYF. The CDR3 DNA reads as TGTGCCAGCAGCTTAGCGGGACAAGGAATACAAGAGACCCAGTACTTC.

This chain uses TRBV6-6 with TRBJ2-1; D is ambiguous. The CDR3 is 14 residues long. V lost 0 bases, J lost 3 bases, and 6 bases lay in between. Germline CDR1 reads MNHNY; CDR2 reads SVGAGI (reference sequence). The CDR3 loop reads CASSYSNSYNEQFF. CDR3 coding DNA: TGTGCCAGCAGTTACTCGAACAGCTACAATGAGCAGTTCTTC.

This clone was seen more than once but under ten times. The V and J genes are TRBV29-1 and TRBJ1-1; D may be TRBD1 (6 bases). V was trimmed by 5 bases and J by 1 base, leaving 17 bases between them. Germline CDR1 is SQVTM and CDR2 is ANQGSEA. This CDR3 comprises 15 residues. CDR3 sequence (DNA): TGCAGCGTTCTACCGACCCCGACAGGGAACACTGAAGCTTTCTTT. It codes for CSVLPTPTGNTEAFF. The full variable domain, in which reference TRBV29-1 and TRBJ1-1 provide the parts outside the CDR3, is SAVISQKPSRDICQRGTSLTIQCQVDSQVTMMFWYRQQPGQSLTLIATANQGSEATYESGFVIDKFPISRPNLTFSTLTVSNMSPEDSSIYLCSVLPTPTGNTEAFFGQGTRLTVV.

In its sample, this clone was seen once. The chain recombines TRBV4-2 with TRBJ1-4; 8 nucleotides agree with TRBD1. The CDR3 runs 17 residues. J lost 4 bases, V lost 8 bases, and 15 bases had no gene match. The germline CDR1 and CDR2 sequences are LGHNA and YNFKEQ. In DNA form, the CDR3 reads TGTGCCAGCCGCCTGGGGGAAAGACAGGGGTATAATGAAAAACTGTTTTTT. It specifies CASRLGERQGYNEKLFF.

This clone has just a few counts. The chain is built from TRBV7-2 and TRBJ2-7; D may match TRBD1 or TRBD2 (5 bases each). V was cut by 6 bases and J by 3 bases, with 18 bases left in between. There are 15 residues in the CDR3. Germline CDR1 SGHTA, CDR2 FQGNSA. The CDR3 DNA is TGTGCCAGCAGTCCGGGGCCACCGCCAAACTACGAGCAGTACTTC. Its protein product is CASSPGPPPNYEQYF. Variable domain in full (rest from reference TRBV7-2 and TRBJ2-7): GAGVSQSPSNKVTEKGKDVELRCDPISGHTALYWYRQSLGQGLEFLIYFQGNSAPDKSGLPSDRFSAERTGGSVSTLTIQRTQQEDSAVYLCASSPGPPPNYEQYFGPGTRLTVT.

The V gene is TRBV12-3 or TRBV12-4, the J gene TRBJ1-1, with 7 bases matching TRBD1. Unmatched junction bases numbered 8, after V lost 6 bases and J lost 7 bases. The CDR3 spans 13 residues. CDR3 amino acids: CASRITGEGEAFF. CDR3 bases: TGTGCCAGCAGGATTACAGGGGAGGGTGAAGCTTTCTTT.

The chain links TRBV15 to TRBJ2-7, with D tentatively TRBD2 (5 bases). CDR3 size: 15 residues. The V gene lost 0 bases and the J gene lost 2 bases, with 11 bases spanning the gap. The germline CDR1 and CDR2 sequences are LNHNV and YYDKDF (reference sequence). CDR3 coding DNA: TGTGCCACCAGCAGAGATGAGGGCAGCACCTACGAGCAGTACTTC. Translated, it gives CATSRDEGSTYEQYF.

The rearrangement links TRBV11-3 to TRBJ1-1; TRBD1 agrees at 7 bases. The J segment lost 10 bases and the V segment lost 5 bases, leaving 7 bases of the junction unmatched. Germline-derived CDR1 and CDR2 are SGHNT and YENEEA. This CDR3 is 12 amino acids long. CDR3 nucleotides: TGTGCCAGCAGCCTCCACAGGGGACGAGCTTTCTTT. This sequence encodes CASSLHRGRAFF. Combining the CDR3 with reference TRBV11-3 and TRBJ1-1 gives the whole variable domain EAGVVQSPRYKIIEKKQPVAFWCNPISGHNTLYWYLQNLGQGPELLIRYENEEAVDDSQLPKDRFSAERLKGVDSTLKIQPAELGDSAVYLCASSLHRGRAFFGQGTRLTVV.

This chain joins TRBV5-1 and TRBJ1-4, with no clear D. In germline, CDR1 is SGHRS, CDR2 YFSETQ. This CDR3 has 14 amino acids. Deletions cut 0 bases from V and 8 bases from J, with 11 bases between. CDR3 region: CASSLGSLREKLFF. The CDR3 DNA is TGCGCCAGCAGCTTGGGCAGTCTACGGGAAAAACTGTTTTTT.

The CDR3 sequence: CASSSPYGYTF. In nucleotides, the CDR3 is TGTGCCAGCAGTTCCCCGTATGGCTACACCTTC. The J gene is TRBJ1-2, the V gene TRBV28; D is unclear. Trimming took off 4 bases at V and 5 bases at J, with 5 bases between the two ends. The length of the CDR3 is 11 residues. Per germline, CDR1 MDHEN and CDR2 SYDVKM.

The chain uses TRBV7-3 and TRBJ2-1, with 7 nucleotides matching TRBD2. CDR1 and CDR2 (germline): SGHTA, FQGTGA. The V gene end was trimmed by 6 bases and the J gene end by 4 bases; junction bases not matched to a gene: 9. CDR3 size: 15 residues. DNA of the CDR3: TGTGCCAGCAGTCCCCAAGCGGGGCCTTACAATGAGCAGTTCTTC. Amino acid sequence: CASSPQAGPYNEQFF.

V gene TRBV2 combines with J gene TRBJ1-2, with D possibly matching TRBD1 (5 bases). CDR3 length: 15 residues. CDR1 SNHLY and CDR2 FYNNEI come from the germline V gene. Trimming pared 6 bases from V and 4 bases from J, leaving 18 bases between. CDR3 protein: CASSPGEAPLYGYTF. The CDR3, as DNA: TGTGCCAGCAGCCCGGGGGAAGCCCCCCTCTATGGCTACACCTTC.

The chain couples TRBV14 to TRBJ1-2; D is perhaps TRBD1 (6 bases). Trimming cost V 6 bases and J 4 bases, with 12 bases left between them. Germline V lookup: CDR1 SGHDN, CDR2 FVKESK. The CDR3 has 13 residues. The chain's CDR3 is CASSPQGFYGYTF. For the CDR3, the DNA is TGTGCCAGCAGTCCACAGGGTTTCTATGGCTACACCTTC.

The V gene is TRBV14, the J gene TRBJ1-1; 10 bases agree with TRBD1. The germline V gene has CDR1 SGHDN and CDR2 FVKESK. V lost 2 bases to trimming and J lost 4 bases; unmatched junction nucleotides: 13. CDR3 length: 18 residues. In DNA, the CDR3 is TGTGCCAGCAGCCAATCCGGGACAGGGGCAACCTGGGGCACTGAAGCTTTCTTT. It encodes CASSQSGTGATWGTEAFF.